The rows below give T cell receptor beta chains drawn from one sample of a study of blood T cell repertoires in COVID-19. Clones were sequenced by immunoSEQ multiplex PCR, and TCRdb holds only the in-frame ones, with some missing. Here the sample spans 400,000 to 450,000 clones, around 91% being singletons. Source material: peripheral blood. These receptors were taken from a woman aged 40 to 49 with COVID-19, enrolled during active disease. The CDR3 runs from the conserved cysteine through the conserved F or W. The D gene is left open where the match is weak. The size of a clone is reported for some rows only, either as once, few or many, or as a class for expanded clones.

j_gene: TRBJ2-3
v_gene: TRBV29-1
abundance: -
d_gene: TRBD1
CDR3nt: TGCAGCGGGGGACAGCTCTATTCAGATACGCAGTATTTT
CDR3aa: CSGGQLYSDTQYF

j_gene: TRBJ2-1
v_gene: TRBV6-4
abundance: -
d_gene: TRBD2
CDR3nt: TGTGCCAGCAGTGACTCGACTAGCGGGGGCGCGGATGAGCAGTTCTTC
CDR3aa: CASSDSTSGGADEQFF

j_gene: TRBJ1-1
v_gene: TRBV20-1
abundance: many
d_gene: -
CDR3nt: TGCAGTGCTAGTGCGAGGGCCAGGACCATTGAAGCTTTCTTT
CDR3aa: CSASARARTIEAFF

j_gene: TRBJ2-3
v_gene: TRBV6-5
abundance: -
d_gene: -
CDR3nt: TGTGCCAGCAGACACGTATCAACAGATACGCAGTATTTT
CDR3aa: CASRHVSTDTQYF

j_gene: TRBJ1-1
v_gene: TRBV7-9
abundance: -
d_gene: TRBD1
CDR3nt: TGTGCCAGCAGGCTCGGGACAGGGGTAACTGAAGCTTTCTTT
CDR3aa: CASRLGTGVTEAFF

j_gene: TRBJ2-1
v_gene: TRBV28
abundance: -
d_gene: TRBD2
CDR3nt: TGTGCCAGTCTAGCGGGAGGAGACAATGAGCAGTTCTTC
CDR3aa: CASLAGGDNEQFF

j_gene: TRBJ1-2
v_gene: TRBV19
abundance: -
d_gene: TRBD1
CDR3nt: TGTGCCAGTAGTGCCGGACAGGGCGGGGGCTACACCTTC
CDR3aa: CASSAGQGGGYTF

j_gene: TRBJ2-5
v_gene: TRBV7-9
abundance: -
d_gene: TRBD1
CDR3nt: TGTGCCAGCAGCTTCCAACCGGGACAGAGCCTACAAGAGACCCAGTACTTC
CDR3aa: CASSFQPGQSLQETQYF

j_gene: TRBJ1-2
v_gene: TRBV28
abundance: -
d_gene: -
CDR3nt: TGTGCCATCACGACGGGAGGATATGGCTACACCTTC
CDR3aa: CAITTGGYGYTF

j_gene: TRBJ1-1
v_gene: TRBV12-3/TRBV12-4
abundance: -
d_gene: -
CDR3nt: TGTGCCAGCAGTTTGAGAGGGAACACTGAAGCTTTCTTT
CDR3aa: CASSLRGNTEAFF

j_gene: TRBJ1-2
v_gene: TRBV7-2
abundance: -
d_gene: -
CDR3nt: TGTGCCAGCAGCTTAGGCAGGGACTATGGCTACACCTTC
CDR3aa: CASSLGRDYGYTF

j_gene: TRBJ1-4
v_gene: TRBV28
abundance: -
d_gene: -
CDR3nt: TGTGCCAGCAGTTTCATCGGGATGACTAATGAAAAACTGTTTTTT
CDR3aa: CASSFIGMTNEKLFF

j_gene: TRBJ2-1
v_gene: TRBV14
abundance: -
d_gene: -
CDR3nt: TGTGCCAGCAGCCAGCCGGGGAACCAGCGTAATGAGCAGTTCTTC
CDR3aa: CASSQPGNQRNEQFF

j_gene: TRBJ1-5
v_gene: TRBV9
abundance: -
d_gene: TRBD1
CDR3nt: TGTGCCAGCAGCGTAGCTGGACAGGGCAATCAGCCCCAGCATTTT
CDR3aa: CASSVAGQGNQPQHF

j_gene: TRBJ2-1
v_gene: TRBV5-4
abundance: -
d_gene: -
CDR3nt: TGTGCCAGCAGCTTGGACGGGAGCTCCTACAATGAGCAGTTCTTC
CDR3aa: CASSLDGSSYNEQFF

j_gene: TRBJ1-2
v_gene: TRBV12-5
abundance: once
d_gene: -
CDR3nt: TGTGCTAGTGGTTTGGACAGTGGATATGGCTACACCTTC
CDR3aa: CASGLDSGYGYTF

j_gene: TRBJ2-7
v_gene: TRBV6-2/TRBV6-3
abundance: -
d_gene: -
CDR3nt: TGTGCCAGCAGTTCACCAGGGCAAGGCTCCTACGAGCAGTACTTC
CDR3aa: CASSSPGQGSYEQYF

j_gene: TRBJ1-5
v_gene: TRBV30
abundance: -
d_gene: TRBD1
CDR3nt: TGTGCCTGGAGTCCGACAGGGGGCGGCCAGCCCCAGCATTTT
CDR3aa: CAWSPTGGGQPQHF

j_gene: TRBJ1-5
v_gene: TRBV2
abundance: -
d_gene: TRBD1
CDR3nt: TGTGCCAGCACCCGGGACAGGGGAGGGCCCCAGCATTTT
CDR3aa: CASTRDRGGPQHF

j_gene: TRBJ1-5
v_gene: TRBV5-1
abundance: few
d_gene: -
CDR3nt: TGCGCCAGCAGCTTGGGGACGGGGAATCAGCCCCAGCATTTT
CDR3aa: CASSLGTGNQPQHF

j_gene: TRBJ2-5
v_gene: TRBV28
abundance: -
d_gene: -
CDR3nt: TGTGCCAGCACCCCGGGGGTCCAAGAGACCCAGTACTTC
CDR3aa: CASTPGVQETQYF

j_gene: TRBJ1-1
v_gene: TRBV7-8
abundance: -
d_gene: -
CDR3nt: TGTGCCAGCAGAATACGGTACGGGGGCACTGAAGCTTTCTTT
CDR3aa: CASRIRYGGTEAFF

j_gene: TRBJ2-3
v_gene: TRBV6-5
abundance: -
d_gene: TRBD2
CDR3nt: TGTGCCAGCGAGGGACTAGCGGCGACAGATACGCAGTATTTT
CDR3aa: CASEGLAATDTQYF

j_gene: TRBJ2-6
v_gene: TRBV9
abundance: once
d_gene: TRBD1
CDR3nt: TGTGCCAGCAGCGTAGATGGGACAGATTACAACGTCCTGACTTTC
CDR3aa: CASSVDGTDYNVLTF

j_gene: TRBJ1-5
v_gene: TRBV28
abundance: -
d_gene: TRBD1
CDR3nt: TGTGCCAGCAGTTTTCAGCAGGGGGCGCCGAGCAATCAGCCCCAGCATTTT
CDR3aa: CASSFQQGAPSNQPQHF

j_gene: TRBJ2-7
v_gene: TRBV6-5
abundance: -
d_gene: TRBD1
CDR3nt: TGTGCCAGCCAGGGGGTAAACTACGAGCAGTACTTC
CDR3aa: CASQGVNYEQYF

j_gene: TRBJ2-7
v_gene: TRBV28
abundance: -
d_gene: -
CDR3nt: TGTGCCAGCAGTTTTCTACAGGGAGTGCAGTACTTC
CDR3aa: CASSFLQGVQYF

j_gene: TRBJ2-7
v_gene: TRBV3-1/TRBV3-2
abundance: -
d_gene: -
CDR3nt: TGTGCCAGCAGCCAAGATCCCCTACCCTCCGAGCAGTACTTC
CDR3aa: CASSQDPLPSEQYF

j_gene: TRBJ1-1
v_gene: TRBV6-5
abundance: -
d_gene: TRBD1
CDR3nt: TGTGCCAGCAGTTTAACGAGGGGGCGAGAAGCTTTCTTT
CDR3aa: CASSLTRGREAFF

j_gene: TRBJ1-4
v_gene: TRBV7-9
abundance: -
d_gene: -
CDR3nt: TGTGCCAGCAGCCCCCGGGGGAACCGGGAAAAACTGTTTTTT
CDR3aa: CASSPRGNREKLFF

j_gene: TRBJ2-7
v_gene: TRBV12-1
abundance: -
d_gene: -
CDR3nt: TGTGCCAGCACCTACCCGGGGACAGGCAAATACTTC
CDR3aa: CASTYPGTGKYF

j_gene: TRBJ1-3
v_gene: TRBV7-2
abundance: -
d_gene: TRBD1
CDR3nt: TGTGCCAGCAGCTTCGGACAGGGAGGAAACACCATATATTTT
CDR3aa: CASSFGQGGNTIYF

j_gene: TRBJ1-6
v_gene: TRBV6-1
abundance: -
d_gene: -
CDR3nt: TGTGCCAGCAGTGAAGGGGGGGTCGGCTCACCCCTCCACTTT
CDR3aa: CASSEGGVGSPLHF

j_gene: TRBJ1-4
v_gene: TRBV7-2
abundance: -
d_gene: TRBD1
CDR3nt: TGTGCCAGCAGCCTCCGAGGGACAGGGCGGCTTGCAACTAATGAAAAACTGTTTTTT
CDR3aa: CASSLRGTGRLATNEKLFF

j_gene: TRBJ2-2
v_gene: TRBV27
abundance: -
d_gene: -
CDR3nt: TGTGCCAGCAGTTTCCACGCCGAGTTAGGGGAGCTGTTTTTT
CDR3aa: CASSFHAELGELFF

j_gene: TRBJ2-7
v_gene: TRBV4-3
abundance: -
d_gene: -
CDR3nt: TGCGCCAGCAGCCAAGGGACCGGGACACCGTCCTACGAGCAGTACTTC
CDR3aa: CASSQGTGTPSYEQYF